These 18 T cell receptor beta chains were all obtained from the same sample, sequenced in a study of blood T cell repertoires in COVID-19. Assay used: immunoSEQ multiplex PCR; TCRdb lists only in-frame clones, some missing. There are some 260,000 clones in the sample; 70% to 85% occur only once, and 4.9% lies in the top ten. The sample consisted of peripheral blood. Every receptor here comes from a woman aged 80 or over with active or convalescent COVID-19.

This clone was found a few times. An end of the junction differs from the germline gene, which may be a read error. CDR3 nucleotides: TGTGCCACCAGTGGACAGTTATCCTCTGGAAACACCATATATTTT. It encodes CATSGQLSSGNTIYF. This chain uses TRBV10-3 with TRBJ1-3, with D possibly TRBD1 on 6 matching bases. Per germline, CDR1 ENHRY and CDR2 SYGVKD. The CDR3 totals 15 residues.

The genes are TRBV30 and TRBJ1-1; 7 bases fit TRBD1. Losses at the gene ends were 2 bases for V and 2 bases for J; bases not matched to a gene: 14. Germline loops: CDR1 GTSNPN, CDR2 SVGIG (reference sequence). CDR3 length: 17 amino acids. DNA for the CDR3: TGTGCCTGGAGTTCTCACAGGGGCCATATGACTAACACTGAAGCTTTCTTT. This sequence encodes CAWSSHRGHMTNTEAFF.

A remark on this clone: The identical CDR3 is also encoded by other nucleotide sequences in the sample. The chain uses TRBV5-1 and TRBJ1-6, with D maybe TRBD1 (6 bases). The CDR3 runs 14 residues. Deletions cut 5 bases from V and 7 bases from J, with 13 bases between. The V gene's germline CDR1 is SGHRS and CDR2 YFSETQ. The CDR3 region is CASSTGQSNSPLHF. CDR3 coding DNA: TGCGCCAGCAGTACAGGACAGAGCAATTCACCCCTCCACTTT.

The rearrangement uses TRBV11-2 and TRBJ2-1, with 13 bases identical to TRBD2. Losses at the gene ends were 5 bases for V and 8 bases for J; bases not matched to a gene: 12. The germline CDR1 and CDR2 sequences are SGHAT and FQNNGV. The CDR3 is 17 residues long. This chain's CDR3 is CASSVQPGLAGIHEQFF. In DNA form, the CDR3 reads TGTGCCAGCAGCGTTCAACCGGGACTAGCGGGAATTCATGAGCAGTTCTTC.

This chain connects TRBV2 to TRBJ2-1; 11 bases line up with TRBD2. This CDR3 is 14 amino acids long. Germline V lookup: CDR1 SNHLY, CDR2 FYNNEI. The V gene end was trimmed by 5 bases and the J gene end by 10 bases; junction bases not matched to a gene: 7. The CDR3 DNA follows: TGTGCCAGCAGTCAAACGACTAGCGGGGTCGAGCAGTTCTTC. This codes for CASSQTTSGVEQFF.

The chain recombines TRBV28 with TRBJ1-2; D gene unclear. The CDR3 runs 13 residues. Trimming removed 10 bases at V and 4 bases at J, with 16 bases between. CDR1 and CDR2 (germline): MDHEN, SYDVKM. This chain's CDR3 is CATLSRLGYGYTF. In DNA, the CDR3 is TGTGCCACACTTTCGCGCCTTGGCTATGGCTACACCTTC.

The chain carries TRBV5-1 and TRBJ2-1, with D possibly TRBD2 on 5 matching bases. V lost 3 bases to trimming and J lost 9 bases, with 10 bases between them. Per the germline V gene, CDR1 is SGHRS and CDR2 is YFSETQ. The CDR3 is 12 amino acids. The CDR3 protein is CASSSEAGEQFF. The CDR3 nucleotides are TGCGCCAGCAGCTCTGAGGCGGGTGAGCAGTTCTTC. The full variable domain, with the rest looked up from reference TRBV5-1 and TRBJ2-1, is KAGVTQTPRYLIKTRGQQVTLSCSPISGHRSVSWYQQTPGQGLQFLFEYFSETQRNKGNFPGRFSGRQFSNSRSEMNVSTLELGDSALYLCASSSEAGEQFFGPGTRLTVL.

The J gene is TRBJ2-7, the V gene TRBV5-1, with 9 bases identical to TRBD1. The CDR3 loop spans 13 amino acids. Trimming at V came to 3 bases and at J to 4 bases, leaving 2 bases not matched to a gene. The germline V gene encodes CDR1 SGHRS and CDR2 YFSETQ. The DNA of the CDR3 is TGCGCCAGCAGCTGGACAGGGGTATACGAGCAGTACTTC. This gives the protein CASSWTGVYEQYF.

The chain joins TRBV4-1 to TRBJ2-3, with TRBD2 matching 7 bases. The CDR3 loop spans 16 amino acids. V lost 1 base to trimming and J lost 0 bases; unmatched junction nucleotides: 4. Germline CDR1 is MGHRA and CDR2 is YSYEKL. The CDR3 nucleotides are TGCGCCAGCAGCCAAGGGCTAGCGGTAAGCACAGATACGCAGTATTTT. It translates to CASSQGLAVSTDTQYF.

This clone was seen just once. CDR3 DNA: TGTGCCAGCAGCTTCCCCTTGCGGCGGGGGGGCAACGCGGGCTCCTACAATGAGCAGTTCTTC. Amino acid sequence: CASSFPLRRGGNAGSYNEQFF. The chain uses TRBV7-8 and TRBJ2-1, with 9 bases that match TRBD2. The CDR3 contains 21 residues. V lost 3 bases, J lost 0 bases, and 18 bases stayed unmatched. Germline CDR1 reads SGHVS; CDR2 reads FQNEAQ.

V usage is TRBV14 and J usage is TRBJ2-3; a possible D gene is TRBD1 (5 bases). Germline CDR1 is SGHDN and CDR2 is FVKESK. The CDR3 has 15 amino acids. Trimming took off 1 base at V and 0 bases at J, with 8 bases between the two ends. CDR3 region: CASSQGTPSTDTQYF. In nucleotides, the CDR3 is TGTGCCAGCAGCCAAGGGACACCCAGCACAGATACGCAGTATTTT. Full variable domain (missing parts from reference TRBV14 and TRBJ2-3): EAGVTQFPSHSVIEKGQTVTLRCDPISGHDNLYWYRRVMGKEIKFLLHFVKESKQDESGMPNNRFLAERTGGTYSTLKVQPAELEDSGVYFCASSQGTPSTDTQYFGPGTRLTVL.

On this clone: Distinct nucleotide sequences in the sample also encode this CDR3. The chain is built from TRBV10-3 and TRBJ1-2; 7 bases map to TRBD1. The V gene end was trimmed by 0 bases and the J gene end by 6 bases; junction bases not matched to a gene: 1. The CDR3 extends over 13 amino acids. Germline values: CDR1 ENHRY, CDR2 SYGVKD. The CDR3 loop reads CAISESRGDGYTF. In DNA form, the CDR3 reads TGTGCCATCAGTGAGTCCAGGGGGGATGGCTACACCTTC.

The CDR3 loop is CTSHFGHPFSGEAFF. Here the CDR3 DNA reads TGCACCAGCCACTTCGGACACCCTTTTTCCGGAGAAGCTTTCTTT. The V call is TRBV1, the J call TRBJ1-1; the listed D gene, TRBD1, was not tested against the DNA. TRBV1 is designated a pseudogene. The CDR3 consists of 15 residues.

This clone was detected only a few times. This CDR3 reads CASSSDGWDSLNRGTEAFF. CDR3 in DNA: TGTGCCAGCAGTTCGGACGGTTGGGACAGCCTCAACAGGGGGACTGAAGCTTTCTTT. The chain links TRBV28 to TRBJ1-1; the match to TRBD1 covers 8 bases. The CDR3 covers 19 residues. From germline, CDR1 is MDHEN and CDR2 SYDVKM. Trimming took 4 bases from V and 5 from J; bases not matched to a gene: 21.

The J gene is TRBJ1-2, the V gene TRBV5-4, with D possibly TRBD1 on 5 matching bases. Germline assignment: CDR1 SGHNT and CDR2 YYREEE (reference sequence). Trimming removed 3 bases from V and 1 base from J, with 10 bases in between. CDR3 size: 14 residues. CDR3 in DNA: TGTGCCAGCAGCTCTCGGGACTTTAACTATGGCTACACCTTC. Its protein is CASSSRDFNYGYTF.

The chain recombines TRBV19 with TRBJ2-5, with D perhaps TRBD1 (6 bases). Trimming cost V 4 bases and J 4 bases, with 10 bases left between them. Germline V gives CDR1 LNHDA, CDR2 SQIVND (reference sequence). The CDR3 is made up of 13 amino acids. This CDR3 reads CASSKSRGETQYF. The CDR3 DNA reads TGTGCCAGTAGTAAATCCAGGGGAGAGACCCAGTACTTC.

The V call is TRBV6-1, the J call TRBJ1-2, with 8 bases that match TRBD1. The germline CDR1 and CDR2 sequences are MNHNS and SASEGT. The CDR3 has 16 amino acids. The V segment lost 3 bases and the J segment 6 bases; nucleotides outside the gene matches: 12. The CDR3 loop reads CASSERNRGVNNGYTF. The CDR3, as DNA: TGTGCCAGCAGTGAGCGAAACAGGGGGGTTAATAATGGCTACACCTTC.

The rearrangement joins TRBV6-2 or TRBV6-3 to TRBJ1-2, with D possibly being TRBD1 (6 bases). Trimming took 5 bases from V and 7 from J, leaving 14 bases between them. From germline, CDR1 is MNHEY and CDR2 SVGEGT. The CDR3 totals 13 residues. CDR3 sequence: CASSPQQGFGYTF. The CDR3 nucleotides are TGTGCCAGCAGTCCCCAACAGGGTTTTGGCTACACCTTC.